These 10 T cell receptor beta chains were all obtained from the same sample, sequenced in a study of blood T cell repertoires in COVID-19 (dated by TCRdb to 2019 to 2021). Libraries were built with the immunoSEQ multiplex PCR assay. The table comes from immuneACCESS by way of TCRdb, which keeps in-frame sequences with V and J called. Part of the clones is missing from these tables; in studies checked, under half for an unresolved V gene and the rest for unknown reasons. For this sample the table gives around 300,000 clones, of which 88% were detected only once. The ten largest clones capture around 2.9% of the sample. Specimen: PBMCs or T cells enriched from blood (not recorded which). All receptors derive from a woman aged 50 to 65 who had recovered from COVID-19.

This clone was observed once. This chain links TRBV15 with TRBJ1-5; the D gene is possibly TRBD1 (5 bases). The V end lost 0 bases, the J end lost 7 bases, and 10 bases lay between the germline ends. Germline lookup yields CDR1 LNHNV and CDR2 YYDKDF (reference sequence). The CDR3 covers 14 residues. CDR3 protein: CATSRDKGIQPQHF. CDR3 nucleotides: TGTGCCACCAGCAGAGATAAGGGGATCCAGCCCCAGCATTTT.

The chain employs TRBV7-9 and TRBJ1-1, with D perhaps matching TRBD1 (5 bases). Trimming removed 3 bases at V and 4 bases at J, with 18 bases between. The CDR3 loop spans 16 amino acids. Germline V gene sequence: CDR1 SEHNR, CDR2 FQNEAQ (reference sequence). Written as DNA, the CDR3 is TGTGCCAGCAGCTTCCCCCGAGCAGGGAGGGCCACTGAAGCTTTCTTT. Residues: CASSFPRAGRATEAFF.

The J gene is TRBJ2-5, the V gene TRBV5-1, with 10 bases identical to TRBD2. Looked up from germline, CDR1 is SGHRS and CDR2 is YFSETQ. The CDR3 is 14 residues long. V shed 5 bases, J shed 4 bases, and the junction held 5 bases outside the gene matches. CDR3 coding DNA: TGCGCCAGCAGTCCGTCTAGCGGGAGAGAGACCCAGTACTTC. It is translated as CASSPSSGRETQYF.

V is TRBV4-1 and J is TRBJ1-5, with 10 bases aligning to TRBD1. With 3 bases clipped from V and 6 bases from J, the junction kept 5 bases outside the gene matches. The CDR3 is made up of 15 amino acids. Germline V lookup: CDR1 MGHRA, CDR2 YSYEKL. CDR3 sequence reads: CASSQVTGGLQPQHF. In DNA, the CDR3 is TGCGCCAGCAGCCAGGTGACAGGGGGCCTTCAGCCCCAGCATTTT.

The gene calls are TRBV7-2 and TRBJ1-1, with 7 bases fitting TRBD1. V was pared by 3 bases and J by 4 bases, with 2 bases of the junction left unmatched. Germline-derived CDR1 and CDR2 are SGHTA and FQGNSA. The CDR3 contains 13 residues. The CDR3 DNA follows: TGTGCCAGCAGCTTGACAGGGCCCACTGAAGCTTTCTTT. The encoded protein is CASSLTGPTEAFF.

This clone appeared once. The genes are TRBV28 and TRBJ1-1; 7 positions agree with TRBD1. The CDR3 extends over 14 amino acids. CDR1 is MDHEN, CDR2 SYDVKM, per germline. V was pared by 4 bases and J by 6 bases, with 8 bases of the junction left unmatched. The CDR3 bases are TGTGCCAGCAGTTCGTCCACCGGGACAGCTGAAGCTTTCTTT. It codes for CASSSSTGTAEAFF.

A single count supports this clone. This chain joins TRBV30 and TRBJ1-5; D is ambiguous. From germline, CDR1 is GTSNPN and CDR2 SVGIG (reference sequence). This CDR3 contains 15 residues. V was trimmed by 2 bases and J by 2 bases, leaving 13 bases between them. The CDR3: CAWSTAGSGNQPQHF. The CDR3 DNA is TGTGCCTGGAGTACGGCCGGGAGCGGCAATCAGCCCCAGCATTTT.

V usage is TRBV15 and J usage is TRBJ2-1; TRBD2 might be the D (6 bases). Trimming removed 6 bases at V and 5 bases at J, with 14 bases between. This CDR3 has 14 residues. Per the germline V gene, CDR1 is LNHNV and CDR2 is YYDKDF (reference sequence). CDR3 amino acids: CATRDRDSHNEQFF. As DNA, the CDR3 is TGTGCCACCAGAGACCGGGACTCTCACAATGAGCAGTTCTTC. The full variable domain, in which reference TRBV15 and TRBJ2-1 provide the parts outside the CDR3, is DAMVIQNPRYQVTQFGKPVTLSCSQTLNHNVMYWYQQKSSQAPKLLFHYYDKDFNNEADTPDNFQSRRPNTSFCFLDIRSPGLGDTAMYLCATRDRDSHNEQFFGPGTRLTVL.

V and J are TRBV5-1 and TRBJ1-1, with a tentative D call TRBD1 (5 bases). The CDR3 consists of 12 residues. Trimming shortened V by 1 base and J by 6 bases, and 7 bases separated the two germline ends. Germline lookup yields CDR1 SGHRS and CDR2 YFSETQ. CDR3 in amino acids: CASSLPGSEAFF. The CDR3 DNA sequence: TGCGCCAGCAGCTTGCCAGGGTCTGAAGCTTTCTTT.

J is TRBJ1-5 and V is TRBV24-1; 9 nucleotides align to TRBD1. With V trimmed by 7 bases and J by 0 bases, 9 bases remained unmatched. The CDR3 runs to 17 residues. Germline V CDR1 and CDR2: KGHDR, SFDVKD. Written as DNA, the CDR3 is TGTGCCACCAGGGGACAGGGACCGCCCCATAGCAATCAGCCCCAGCATTTT. Encoded protein: CATRGQGPPHSNQPQHF.